This T cell receptor beta chain was found in a study of cytomegalovirus exposure and HLA in healthy donors. This CDR3 has 16 residues. Per the germline V gene, CDR1 is SGDLS and CDR2 is YYNGEE. The J segment lost 5 bases and the V segment lost 4 bases, leaving 8 bases of the junction unmatched. The PCR had 60 Vbeta and 13 Jbeta primers. The table came from immunoSEQ multiplex PCR; TCRdb's copy has only in-frame clones and leaves some out. The repertoire holds some 63,000 clones, with about 80% as singletons. The sample consisted of PBMCs. This receptor was obtained from a woman aged 40 to 50 in good health and CMV-seronegative. The rearrangement links TRBV9 to TRBJ1-3; 11 bases are a match to TRBD1. The CDR3 DNA is TGTGCCAGCAGCCTTCAGGACAGGGGGCTTAGAAACACCATATATTTT. Translated: CASSLQDRGLRNTIYF.